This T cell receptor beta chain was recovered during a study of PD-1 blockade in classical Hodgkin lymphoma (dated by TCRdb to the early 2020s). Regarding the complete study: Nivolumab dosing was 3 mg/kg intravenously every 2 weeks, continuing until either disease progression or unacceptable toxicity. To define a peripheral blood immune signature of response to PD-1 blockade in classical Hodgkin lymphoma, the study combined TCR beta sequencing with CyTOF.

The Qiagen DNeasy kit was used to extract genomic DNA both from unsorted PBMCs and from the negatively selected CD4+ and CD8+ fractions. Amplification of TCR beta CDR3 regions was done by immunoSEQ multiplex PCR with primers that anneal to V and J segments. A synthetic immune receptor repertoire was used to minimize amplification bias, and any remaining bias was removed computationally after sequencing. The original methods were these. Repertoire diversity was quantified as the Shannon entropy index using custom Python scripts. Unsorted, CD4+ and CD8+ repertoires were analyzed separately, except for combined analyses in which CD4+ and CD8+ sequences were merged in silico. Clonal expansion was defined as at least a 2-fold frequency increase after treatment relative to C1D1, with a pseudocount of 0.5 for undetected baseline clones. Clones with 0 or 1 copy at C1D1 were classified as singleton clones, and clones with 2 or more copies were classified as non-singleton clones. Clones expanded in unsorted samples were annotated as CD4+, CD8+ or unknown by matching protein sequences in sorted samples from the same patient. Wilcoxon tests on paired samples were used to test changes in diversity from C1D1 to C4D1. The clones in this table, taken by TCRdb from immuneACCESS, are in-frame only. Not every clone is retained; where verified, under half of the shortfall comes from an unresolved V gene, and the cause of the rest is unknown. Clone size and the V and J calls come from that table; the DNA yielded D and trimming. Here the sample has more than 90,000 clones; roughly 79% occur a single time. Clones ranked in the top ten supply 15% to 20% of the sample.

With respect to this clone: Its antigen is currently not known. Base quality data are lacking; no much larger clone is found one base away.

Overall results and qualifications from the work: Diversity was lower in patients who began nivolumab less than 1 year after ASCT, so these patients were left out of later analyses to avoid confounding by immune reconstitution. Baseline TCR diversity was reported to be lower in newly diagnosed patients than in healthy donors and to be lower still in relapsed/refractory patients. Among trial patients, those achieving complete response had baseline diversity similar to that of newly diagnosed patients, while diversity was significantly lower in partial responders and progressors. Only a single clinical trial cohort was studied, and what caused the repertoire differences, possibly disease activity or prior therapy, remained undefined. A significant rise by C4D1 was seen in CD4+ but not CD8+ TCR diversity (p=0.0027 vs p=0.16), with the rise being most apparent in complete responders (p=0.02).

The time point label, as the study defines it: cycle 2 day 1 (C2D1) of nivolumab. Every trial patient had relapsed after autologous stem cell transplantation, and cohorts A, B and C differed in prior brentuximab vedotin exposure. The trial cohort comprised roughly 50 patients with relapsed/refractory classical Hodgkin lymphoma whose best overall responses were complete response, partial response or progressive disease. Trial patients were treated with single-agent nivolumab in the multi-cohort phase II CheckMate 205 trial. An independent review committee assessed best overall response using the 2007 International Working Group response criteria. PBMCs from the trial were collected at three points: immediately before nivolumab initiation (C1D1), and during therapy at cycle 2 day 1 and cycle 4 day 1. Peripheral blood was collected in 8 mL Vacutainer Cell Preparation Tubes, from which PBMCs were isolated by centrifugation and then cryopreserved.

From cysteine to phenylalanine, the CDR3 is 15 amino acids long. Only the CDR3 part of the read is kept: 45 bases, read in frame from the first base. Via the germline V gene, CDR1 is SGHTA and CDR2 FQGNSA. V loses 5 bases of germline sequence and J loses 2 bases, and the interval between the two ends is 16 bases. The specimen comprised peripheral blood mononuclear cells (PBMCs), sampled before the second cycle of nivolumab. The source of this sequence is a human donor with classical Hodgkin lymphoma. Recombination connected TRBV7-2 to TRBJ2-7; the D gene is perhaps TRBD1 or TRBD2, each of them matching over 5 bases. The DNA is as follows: TGTGCCAGCAGCCTCCCAGGGAGAGGGGCCTACGAGCAGTACTTC. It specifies CASSLPGRGAYEQYF.